The source of this T cell receptor beta chain is a study of T cell responses to AZD1222 COVID-19 vaccine. CDR3 length: 14 amino acids. Trimming took off 0 bases at V and 7 bases at J, with 12 bases between the two ends. CDR1 and CDR2 (germline): LGHNA, YSLEER. Concerning this clone: Its antigen remains unidentified.

Whole-study results and caveats: Spike-spanning, vaccine-associated CD4 TCRs were dominant at 160-218 and 743-854. Among those given AZD1222, only 6 or 7 were seropositive at baseline.

Profiling relied on immunoSEQ multiplex PCR, and the TCRdb table lists in-frame clones only, not all of them. The sample lists 85,000 to 100,000 clones; 80% to 90% were seen once. This clonotype was obtained from an adult in good health. This specimen consisted of peripheral blood, obtained on day 0 of AZD1222 vaccination. The chain joins TRBV4-3 to TRBJ1-2; maybe TRBD1 (6 bases). The CDR3 region is CASSQDRDIGGYTF. In DNA, the CDR3 is TGCGCCAGCAGCCAAGATCGGGACATTGGTGGCTACACCTTC.